Following are 13 T cell receptor beta chains from one sample sequenced in a study of blood T cell repertoires in COVID-19. Using immunoSEQ multiplex PCR, the repertoire was profiled, and TCRdb retains in-frame clones only, with some absent. The table shows roughly 190,000 clones, with approximately 90% occurring only once. The source material was peripheral blood. Source of these receptors: a man younger than 40 with acute or convalescent COVID-19.

DNA of the CDR3: TGTGCCAGCAGTTTAGCCCGGGAGGGTAGGGTAGCTTTCTTT. Translated, it gives CASSLAREGRVAFF. This chain connects TRBV27 to TRBJ1-1; no clear D. Germline V lookup: CDR1 MNHEY, CDR2 SMNVEV (reference sequence). Trimming shortened V by 2 bases and J by 10 bases, and 17 bases separated the two germline ends. The CDR3 runs to 14 residues.

This clone was recorded only once. This chain connects TRBV28 to TRBJ1-1; maybe TRBD1 (6 bases). Between the trimmed V and J ends, which lost 5 bases and 0 bases, there was a span of 22 bases. The CDR3 is 18 residues long. The germline V gene has CDR1 MDHEN and CDR2 SYDVKM. DNA of the CDR3: TGTGCCAGCAGTGGGGGGGGCAGACCAAGTAAAATGAACACTGAAGCTTTCTTT. Translating gives CASSGGGRPSKMNTEAFF. Based on the CDR3 plus reference TRBV28 and TRBJ1-1, the full variable domain is DVKVTQSSRYLVKRTGEKVFLECVQDMDHENMFWYRQDPGLGLRLIYFSYDVKMKEKGDIPEGYSVSREKKERFSLILESASTNQTSMYLCASSGGGRPSKMNTEAFFGQGTRLTVV.

V usage is TRBV5-1 and J usage is TRBJ1-1, with a tentative D call TRBD1 (6 bases). The V gene lost 5 bases and the J gene lost 1 base, with 12 bases spanning the gap. This CDR3 region has 14 residues. Germline V gene data show CDR1 as SGHRS and CDR2 as YFSETQ. The CDR3 reads CASRSGVGNTEAFF. The CDR3 region has the DNA TGCGCCAGCAGATCAGGGGTGGGGAACACTGAAGCTTTCTTT. Combining the CDR3 with reference TRBV5-1 and TRBJ1-1 gives the whole variable domain KAGVTQTPRYLIKTRGQQVTLSCSPISGHRSVSWYQQTPGQGLQFLFEYFSETQRNKGNFPGRFSGRQFSNSRSEMNVSTLELGDSALYLCASRSGVGNTEAFFGQGTRLTVV.

The gene calls are TRBV24-1 and TRBJ2-7; 11 bases align to TRBD2. With V trimmed by 3 bases and J by 6 bases, 0 bases remained unmatched. This CDR3 region has 13 residues. The germline gives CDR1 KGHDR, CDR2 SFDVKD. DNA for the CDR3: TGTGCCACCAGTGATCTAGCGGGAGGCGAGCAGTACTTC. Translation: CATSDLAGGEQYF.

The chain uses TRBV7-2 and TRBJ2-7; the match to TRBD2 covers 10 bases. The CDR3 extends over 14 amino acids. In germline, CDR1 is SGHTA, CDR2 FQGNSA. Germline trimming cut 7 bases from V and 5 bases from J; bases unmatched to any gene: 8. CDR3 in amino acids: CASTLLAGYHEQYF. CDR3 nucleotides: TGTGCCAGCACCCTACTAGCGGGATATCACGAGCAGTACTTC.

This clone was seen a handful of times. The genes are TRBV5-8 and TRBJ2-7, with 12 bases matching TRBD1. This CDR3 region has 15 residues. V dropped 5 bases and J dropped 4; count of bases not matched to a gene: 7. Per germline, CDR1 SGHTS and CDR2 YDEGEE. The CDR3 here is CASSRGTGGFYEQYF. The CDR3 DNA follows: TGTGCCAGCAGTCGGGGGACAGGGGGCTTTTACGAGCAGTACTTC.

This chain connects TRBV28 to TRBJ2-3; D perhaps matches TRBD1 (5 bases). V lost 3 bases and J 1 base, leaving 8 bases between the germline ends. The V gene's germline CDR1 is MDHEN and CDR2 SYDVKM. CDR3 size: 14 residues. In DNA, the CDR3 is TGTGCCAGCAGTTTTTTACAGGGCACAGATACGCAGTATTTT. Translated, it gives CASSFLQGTDTQYF.

The chain has TRBV28 and TRBJ1-5, with D tentatively TRBD1 (6 bases). Between the trimmed V and J ends, which lost 11 bases and 4 bases, there was a span of 24 bases. Germline CDR1 reads MDHEN; CDR2 reads SYDVKM. The CDR3 length is 16 residues. The CDR3 protein is CAGGQWGPRGNQPQHF. The CDR3 nucleotides read TGTGCCGGGGGCCAATGGGGCCCTCGGGGTAATCAGCCCCAGCATTTT.

This rearrangement joins TRBV5-1 to TRBJ1-1; the D is unclear. V dropped 3 bases and J dropped 4 bases, with 13 bases sitting between them. The CDR3 is 14 residues long. CDR1 and CDR2 (germline): SGHRS, YFSETQ. CDR3: CASSWTAGGTEAFF. CDR3 DNA: TGCGCCAGCAGCTGGACCGCGGGTGGCACTGAAGCTTTCTTT. The full variable domain, rest sourced from reference TRBV5-1 and TRBJ1-1, is KAGVTQTPRYLIKTRGQQVTLSCSPISGHRSVSWYQQTPGQGLQFLFEYFSETQRNKGNFPGRFSGRQFSNSRSEMNVSTLELGDSALYLCASSWTAGGTEAFFGQGTRLTVV.

V usage is TRBV18 and J usage is TRBJ2-6, with 10 bases identical to TRBD1. CDR3 length equals 18 residues. Germline V lookup: CDR1 KGHSH, CDR2 LQKENI. V shed 3 bases, J shed 1 base, and the junction held 6 bases outside the gene matches. The CDR3 coding sequence is TGTGCCAGCTCACCTACGACAGGGGGCGCTTCTGGGGCCAACGTCCTGACTTTC. Translating it yields CASSPTTGGASGANVLTF.

The chain carries TRBV11-3 and TRBJ2-7, with a possible D match to TRBD1 (6 bases). Trimming stripped 3 bases from V and 6 bases from J, with 15 bases between. The germline V gene encodes CDR1 SGHNT and CDR2 YENEEA. The CDR3 is 14 amino acids. CDR3 DNA: TGTGCCAGCAGCTTCTCCCCGGACAGTGGCGAGCAGTACTTC. Its protein is CASSFSPDSGEQYF.

CDR3 coding DNA: TGTGCCAGCAGCTTAGATAATAGAGAAGGCCTGGAGAAACTGTTTTTT. The encoded protein is CASSLDNREGLEKLFF. This sequence joins TRBV11-2 and TRBJ1-4; D gene unclear. CDR1 is SGHAT and CDR2 is FQNNGV in the germline V gene. With 0 bases removed from V and 11 bases from J, the gap between germline ends came to 19 bases. This CDR3 comprises 16 residues.

This chain links TRBV19 with TRBJ1-3; D perhaps matches TRBD1 (5 bases). There are 12 residues in the CDR3. V gave up 8 bases and J gave up 4 bases, with 9 bases separating them. Germline-derived CDR1 and CDR2 are LNHDA and SQIVND (reference sequence). This chain's CDR3 is CASSREGNTIYF. CDR3 in DNA: TGTGCCAGTTCCAGGGAAGGAAACACCATATATTTT.